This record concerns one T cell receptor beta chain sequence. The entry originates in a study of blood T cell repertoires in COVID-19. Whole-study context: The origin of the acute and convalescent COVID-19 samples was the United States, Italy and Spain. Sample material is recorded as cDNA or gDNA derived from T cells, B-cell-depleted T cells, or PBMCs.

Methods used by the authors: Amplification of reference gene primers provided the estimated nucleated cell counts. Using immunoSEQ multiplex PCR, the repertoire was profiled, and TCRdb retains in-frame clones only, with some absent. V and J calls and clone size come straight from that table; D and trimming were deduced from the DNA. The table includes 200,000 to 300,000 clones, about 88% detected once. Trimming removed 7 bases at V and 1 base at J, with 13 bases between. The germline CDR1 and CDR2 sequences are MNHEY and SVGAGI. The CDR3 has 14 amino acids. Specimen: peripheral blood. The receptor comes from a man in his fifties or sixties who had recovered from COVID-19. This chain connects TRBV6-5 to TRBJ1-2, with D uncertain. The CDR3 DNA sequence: TGTGCCAGCAAGAGGGAGGGCTTTAACTATGGCTACACCTTC. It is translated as CASKREGFNYGYTF.